Given below is one T cell receptor (beta chain) in context. The data belong to a study of T cell responses to AZD1222 COVID-19 vaccine. Germline loops: CDR1 SGHNT, CDR2 YYREEE (reference sequence). The CDR3 sequence is 18 residues long. V lost 2 bases, J lost 3 bases, and 17 bases stayed unmatched. Sequencing was performed with immunoSEQ multiplex PCR; in TCRdb, only in-frame clones are kept and a portion is missing. Of some 140,000 clones listed, less than 95% are singletons. The receptor comes from an adult in good health. The material was peripheral blood, obtained on day 0 of AZD1222 vaccination. The chain couples TRBV5-4 to TRBJ2-7; 7 bases fit TRBD2. The CDR3 sequence is CASSFSSGLGGMNYEQYF. Written as DNA, the CDR3 is TGTGCCAGCAGCTTTTCGAGTGGTCTCGGGGGGATGAACTACGAGCAGTACTTC. The complete variable domain, with remaining parts taken from reference TRBV5-4 and TRBJ2-7, reads ETGVTQSPTHLIKTRGQQVTLRCSSQSGHNTVSWYQQALGQGPQFIFQYYREEENGRGNFPPRFSGLQFPNYSSELNVNALELDDSALYLCASSFSSGLGGMNYEQYFGPGTRLTVT.